These 9 T cell receptor beta chains were sequenced from one sample in a study of blood T cells in healthy people across ages. Together with a sample-barcoded 5' primer, a J-beta primer mix was included in a second PCR lasting roughly 6 to 12 cycles. TCRdb reprocessed the 5' RACE reads with MiXCR, giving one entry per CDR3 protein. The sample holds roughly 700,000 distinct CDR3 sequences; around 45% are singletons and the top ten take around 32%. The specimen was blood. Source of these receptors: a woman aged 55-70 years in good health.

The J gene is TRBJ2-1, the V gene TRBV20-1, with 12 bases lining up with TRBD2. The CDR3 sequence is 17 residues long. V dropped 2 bases and J dropped 1; count of bases not matched to a gene: 6. Germline CDR1 DFQATT, CDR2 SNEGSKA (reference sequence). The CDR3, as DNA: TGCAGTGCTAGATCGACTAGCGGGAGTAGTTCCTACAATGAGCAGTTCTTC. Protein: CSARSTSGSSSYNEQFF.

This chain links TRBV3-1 with TRBJ2-1; perhaps TRBD1 as D (5 bases). Germline CDR1 and CDR2: LGHDT and YNNKEL (reference sequence). V dropped 3 bases and J dropped 8 bases, with 11 bases sitting between them. The CDR3 consists of 13 residues. The CDR3 is CASSQRTRDEQFF. In DNA form, the CDR3 reads TGTGCCAGCAGCCAGAGGACACGGGATGAGCAGTTCTTC.

This CDR3 reads CASSLYTGGEETQYF. CDR3 sequence (DNA): TGTGCCAGCAGCCTCTATACAGGGGGAGAAGAGACCCAGTACTTC. The chain employs TRBV4-2 and TRBJ2-5; 8 bases align to TRBD1. J lost 3 bases, V lost 4 bases, and 7 bases had no gene match. CDR3 length equals 15 residues. The germline V gene encodes CDR1 LGHNA and CDR2 YNFKEQ.

The rearrangement uses TRBV20-1 and TRBJ2-3, with a possible D match to TRBD2 (5 bases). The V and J ends lost 2 bases and 5 bases respectively, with 20 bases between them. Germline V lookup: CDR1 DFQATT, CDR2 SNEGSKA (reference sequence). The CDR3 totals 16 residues. CDR3 DNA sequence: TGCAGTGCTAGACCGCTAGCTCCCCTAATTTTAGATACGCAGTATTTT. The encoded protein is CSARPLAPLILDTQYF.

The chain combines TRBV3-1 with TRBJ2-1, with 7 nucleotides matching TRBD1. V dropped 6 bases and J dropped 13; count of bases not matched to a gene: 9. Germline V CDR1 and CDR2: LGHDT, YNNKEL (reference sequence). The CDR3 consists of 12 residues. The CDR3 region has the DNA TGTGCCAGCAGTGGAACCGGGACAGCACAGTTCTTC. It specifies CASSGTGTAQFF.

This clonotype was observed a handful of times. The chain recombines TRBV6-1 with TRBJ2-5, with TRBD1 identical over 8 bases. This CDR3 contains 15 residues. Germline V lookup: CDR1 MNHNS, CDR2 SASEGT. The trim removed 6 bases at V and 3 bases at J, leaving 9 bases unmatched. The CDR3 loop is CASSAGTGTEETQYF. CDR3 in DNA: TGTGCCAGCAGCGCCGGGACAGGAACTGAAGAGACCCAGTACTTC.

The chain combines TRBV9 with TRBJ2-7, with D possibly called TRBD1 or TRBD2 (6 bases each). There are 17 residues in the CDR3. The V end lost 0 bases, the J end lost 0 bases, and 16 bases lay between the germline ends. From germline, CDR1 is SGDLS and CDR2 YYNGEE. DNA for the CDR3: TGTGCCAGCAGCGTAGAGGGGGTAGCGGACCGCTCCTACGAGCAGTACTTC. It is translated as CASSVEGVADRSYEQYF.

In this sample, this clonotype turned up once. V usage is TRBV5-1 and J usage is TRBJ2-1; 10 bases map to TRBD2. The ends lost 1 base at V and 7 bases at J; junction bases unmatched: 11. This CDR3 has 17 amino acids. The germline V gene has CDR1 SGHRS and CDR2 YFSETQ. The CDR3 coding sequence is TGCGCCAGCAGCTTGCCACTACTAGCGGGGAGCGGGAATGAGCAGTTCTTC. The encoded protein is CASSLPLLAGSGNEQFF.

In its sample, this clonotype was seen a few times. The V call is TRBV29-1, the J call TRBJ1-1; D is unresolved. The germline V gene has CDR1 SQVTM and CDR2 ANQGSEA. Trimming pared 7 bases from V and 5 bases from J, leaving 17 bases between. The CDR3 loop spans 13 amino acids. The CDR3 reads CSAPSGEGTEAFF. CDR3 DNA: TGCAGCGCCCCAAGTGGGGAAGGAACTGAAGCTTTCTTT.